This section outlines one T cell receptor (beta chain) sequence together with its context. In its sample, this clonotype was seen many times. No cognate antigen has been identified for it. Per-base quality was not reported, and no clone a single base away is much larger than it. This sample is drawn from a study of T cells in Graves' hyperthyroidism and ophthalmopathy (dated by TCRdb to 2018 to 2020). Looking at the study overall: Peripheral blood samples were taken at the time of initial diagnosis, prior to any treatment. TCR V-J signatures able to tell the groups apart were searched for in a discovery cohort of 90 to 100 patients, of whom 43 had Graves' ophthalmopathy and 57 had stable Graves' hyperthyroidism. Prospective prediction of ophthalmopathy was tested in an independent validation cohort consisting of roughly 19 hyperthyroidism patients and more than 15 patients who later progressed to ophthalmopathy. The 100 discovery patients were randomly split 7:3 into training and test sets. Thyroid tissue and blood T-cell repertoires from six or seven Graves' hyperthyroidism patients were also compared in the study. Once sampling was done, hyperthyroidism patients were given methimazole at a starting dose of 30 mg daily, whereas ophthalmopathy patients were given high-dose intravenous methylprednisolone. TCR Vbeta CDR3 sequencing of roughly 140 peripheral blood samples (over 40 ophthalmopathy, around 80 hyperthyroidism and approximately 17 progressor patients) is reported in the paper. The paper as a whole reports these results and caveats: In validation, progression to ophthalmopathy was predicted by the model with nearly 71% sensitivity and 72.22% specificity, a median of around 5.9 months before onset. Most expanded thyroid clonotypes (frequency above 0.001) were also detected in blood, suggesting blood repertoires may reflect thyroid immune responses. In cross-validation, a model built on a 13 V-J signature told ophthalmopathy apart from stable hyperthyroidism with approximately 90% sensitivity and about 81% specificity, and in testing the same model reached 80%/75%. No statistical method was used to set the sample size in advance, and investigators knew the group allocation.

Stable Graves' hyperthyroidism was defined as the absence of progression to ophthalmopathy over 18 months of follow-up. Hyperthyroidism patients were newly diagnosed, had a disease duration of under 2 months, and were aged 18 to 65 years. Exclusion was applied to patients with uncontrolled infections, other autoimmune diseases, pregnancy or lactation. Clinical symptoms, serum thyroxine and TRAb, thyroid ultrasound, and orbital computed tomography formed the basis for the diagnoses. PBMCs were isolated from 7.5 to 10 ml of fresh peripheral blood by Ficoll-Paque density gradient centrifugation. Trizol reagent was used to extract total RNA, and RNA quality was then checked on an Agilent 2100 Bioanalyzer. Trimming takes 10 bases from V and 3 bases from J, and the germline ends sit 15 bases apart. Counted from cysteine to phenylalanine, this CDR3 has 13 amino acids. Of the read, only the CDR3 DNA is kept; its 39 bases are in frame from base 1.

Amplification of TCR beta CDR3 regions was carried out from RNA transcripts. The TCR CDR3 was subjected to a first round of RT-PCR using the HTBI primer set and the Qiagen OneStep RT-PCR kit. The libraries were constructed in a second round of multiplex PCR and then size-selected and purified. Sequencing of the libraries was done on an Illumina HiSeq2000 using paired-end 100 bp reads. From the authors' description of their analysis: SOAPnuke was used to process the raw data, removing reads that contained adapters or uncalled bases, had a mean Phred below 15, or lacked an exact match to the constant primer or identifier. High-quality paired reads were merged with COPE v1.2.5, and unique nucleotide sequences were defined as clonotypes. Clonotypes were aligned to IMGT TRBV, TRBD and TRBJ reference segments using MiTCR v1.1. Only V-J combinations with frequency above 0.0001, covering approximately 99% of repertoires, were analysed. A TCS score was defined as the ratio between F50 (clonal expansion) and ExV (chaos), using BLOSUM62-based TCRdist between CDR3 peptides within each V-J. Welch's t-statistics and random forest reduced 500 to 550 V-J features to some 14, which were used in a naive Bayes classifier (R e1071). TCRdb ran its own pipeline on the public reads, namely fastp trimming at Q25 and MiXCR clone calling, and kept in-frame beta chains. For every CDR3 protein sequence, its rows merge into one entry that carries the most common genes and DNA. TCRdb, not the original authors, processed these V and J calls. Recorded for this sample are about 400,000 distinct CDR3 sequences; more than 13% of them occurred a single time. The biggest ten clones account for approximately 32% of the sample.

The chain couples TRBV12-3 or TRBV12-4 to TRBJ1-1; the D gene cannot be resolved reliably. Input material: blood. The clonotype originates from a woman between 25 and 40 years old with Graves' hyperthyroidism. The DNA is TGTGCCACCGAATTCTCTGGCTACACTGAAGCTTTCTTT. Its amino acids are CATEFSGYTEAFF.